Here is one TCR beta chain with its context. This clone's antigen is unknown. It has no much larger one-base neighbor in the sample; base qualities were not kept. These data belong to a study of blood T cell repertoires in COVID-19 (dated by TCRdb to 2020 to 2021). Describing the broader study: The collaborator samples originated in the United States, Italy and Spain and spanned the acute and convalescent phases of COVID-19. The material from the prospective study consisted of cDNA or gDNA derived from T cells, B-cell-depleted T cells, or PBMCs. Subjects who had been exposed to COVID-19, were actively infected with it, or had recovered from it provided the deeply sampled blood TCRbeta repertoires that made up the dataset. The repertoires were made available in a free public database intended to serve as a resource for research on the immune response to SARS-CoV-2. Samples came from the ongoing ImmuneRACE study (first 160 participants) plus 1,254 subjects from 6 global collaborators. A de-identified subject ID, COVID-19 status, age in years and sex were almost always included in the sample metadata. Where available, HLA class I and class II types were taken from metadata supplied by the sample provider and were not determined by assay-based typing.

The immunoSEQ Assay, a bias-controlled multiplex PCR, was used to amplify TCRbeta CDR3 regions from genomic DNA. On the study's bioinformatics: The number of nucleated cells in each sample was estimated by amplification of reference gene primers within the assay. To quantify the absolute abundance of each unique TCRbeta CDR3 rearrangement, sequence reads were collapsed and filtered. For each sample, productive Simpson clonality was calculated by taking the square root of Simpson's diversity index across productive rearrangements. As stored in TCRdb, this immuneACCESS dataset retains in-frame rearrangements with V and J assigned. A fraction of the clones does not appear; measured against another copy, unresolved V genes explain less than half of the discrepancy, and the remainder lacks a known reason. Clone size and V and J calls were adopted from that table, with D and trimming inferred from the DNA. Across this sample there are over 150,000 clones, with about 91% seen only once. 3.9% of the sample rests with the top ten.

The CDR3 spans 15 residues, from the cysteine through the phenylalanine. Here the CDR3 DNA is all that survives: 45 bases in frame from base 1. V and J lose 2 bases and 5 bases, and a span of 12 bases separates them. The germline V gene specifies MDHEN as CDR1 and SYDVKM as CDR2. Summary of the overall study and its limitations: The amount of clinical and demographic metadata varied by source and participant and was provided uncurated.

Another Seattle source contributed samples from volunteer blood donors who had recovered from COVID-19. The collaborating institutions used their own protocols to collect whole blood in K2EDTA tubes. For TCRbeta analysis, collaborator samples were shipped as frozen whole blood, as isolated PBMCs, or as DNA extracted from either sample type. The sample was peripheral blood. The receptor's source is a woman aged 55-70 years who had recovered from COVID-19. Recombination connected TRBV28 to TRBJ1-4; perhaps TRBD1 is the D gene, with 6 bases matching. The nucleotides read TGTGCCAGCAGTTTAGGGGGCAGGGACAATGAAAAACTGTTTTTT. This is translated as CASSLGGRDNEKLFF.